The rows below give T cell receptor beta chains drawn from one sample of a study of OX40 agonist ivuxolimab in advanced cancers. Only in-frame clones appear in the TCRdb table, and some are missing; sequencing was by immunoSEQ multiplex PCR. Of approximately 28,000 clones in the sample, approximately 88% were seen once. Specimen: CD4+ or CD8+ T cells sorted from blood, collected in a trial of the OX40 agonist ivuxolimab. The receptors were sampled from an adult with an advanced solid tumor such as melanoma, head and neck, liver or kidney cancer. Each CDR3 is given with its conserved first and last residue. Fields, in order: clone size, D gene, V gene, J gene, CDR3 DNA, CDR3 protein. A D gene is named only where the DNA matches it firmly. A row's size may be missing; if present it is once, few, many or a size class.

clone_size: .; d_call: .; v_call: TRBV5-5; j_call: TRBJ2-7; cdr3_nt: TGTGCCAGCAGCTTGGGCAGGAGCTCCTACGAGCAGTACTTC; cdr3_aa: CASSLGRSSYEQYF
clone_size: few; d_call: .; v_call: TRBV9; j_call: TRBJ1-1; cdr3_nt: TGTGCCAGCAGCGTAAGTGGGGGGCTGAGCACTGAAGCTTTCTTT; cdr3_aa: CASSVSGGLSTEAFF
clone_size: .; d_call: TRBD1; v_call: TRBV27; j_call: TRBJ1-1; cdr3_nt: TGTGCCAGCAGTTTCTCCGGGACAGTGAACACTGAAGCTTTCTTT; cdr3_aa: CASSFSGTVNTEAFF
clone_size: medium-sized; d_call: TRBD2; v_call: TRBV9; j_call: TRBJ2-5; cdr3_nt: TGTGCCAGCAGCGCGCCACTAGCGGGGGACCAAGAGACCCAGTACTTC; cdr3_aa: CASSAPLAGDQETQYF
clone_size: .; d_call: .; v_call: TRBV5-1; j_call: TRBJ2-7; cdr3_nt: TGCGCCAGCAGCTTGGCGGCAGGGTCCTACGAGCAGTACTTC; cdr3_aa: CASSLAAGSYEQYF
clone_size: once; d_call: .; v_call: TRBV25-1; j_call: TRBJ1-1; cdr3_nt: TGTGCCAGCAGTGAGAGGGGCACTGAAGCTTTCTTT; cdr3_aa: CASSERGTEAFF
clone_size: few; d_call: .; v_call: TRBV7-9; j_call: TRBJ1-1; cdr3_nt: TGTGCCAGCAGGCCCGAGAACACTGAAGCTTTCTTT; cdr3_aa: CASRPENTEAFF
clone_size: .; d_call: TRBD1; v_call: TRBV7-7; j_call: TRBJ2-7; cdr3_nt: TGTGCCAGCAGAGATGACAGGGGCGAGCAGTACTTC; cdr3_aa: CASRDDRGEQYF
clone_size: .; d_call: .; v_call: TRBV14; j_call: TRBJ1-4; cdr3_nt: TGTGCCAGCAGCCAAGACGGAAGGGCCCTACCTAATGAAAAACTGTTTTTT; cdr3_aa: CASSQDGRALPNEKLFF
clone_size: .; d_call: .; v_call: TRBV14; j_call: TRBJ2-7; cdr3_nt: TGTGCCAGCAGCCAATGGGACGGCCCCTACGAGCAGTACTTC; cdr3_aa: CASSQWDGPYEQYF
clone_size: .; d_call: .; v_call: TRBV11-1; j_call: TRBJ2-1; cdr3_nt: TGTGCCAGCAGCTTAGTCGGTTGGGTCGAGCAGTTCTTC; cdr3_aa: CASSLVGWVEQFF
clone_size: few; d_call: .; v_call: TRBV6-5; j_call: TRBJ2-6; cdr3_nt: TGTGCCAGCAGTTACTCGTCAGAAGGGGCCAACGTCCTGACTTTC; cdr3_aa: CASSYSSEGANVLTF
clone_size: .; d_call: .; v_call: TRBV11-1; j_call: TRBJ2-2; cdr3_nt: TGTGCCAGCAGCCCCGTCGAGGGGGGGCCTAACGGGGAGCTGTTTTTT; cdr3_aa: CASSPVEGGPNGELFF
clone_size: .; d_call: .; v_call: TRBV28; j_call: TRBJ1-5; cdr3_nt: TGTGCCAGCAGCTTGGGGTTATTTAGCAATCAGCCCCAGCATTTT; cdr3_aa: CASSLGLFSNQPQHF
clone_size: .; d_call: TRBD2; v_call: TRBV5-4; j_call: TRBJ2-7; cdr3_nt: TGTGCCAGCAGCAGCCCTGGGCTAGCGGGAGACGGGCTCCACGAGCAGTACTTC; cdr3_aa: CASSSPGLAGDGLHEQYF
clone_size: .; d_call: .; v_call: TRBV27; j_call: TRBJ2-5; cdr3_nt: TGTGCCAGCAGGGGGGGCAGGGCGCTTCAGGAGACCCAGTACTTC; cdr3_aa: CASRGGRALQETQYF
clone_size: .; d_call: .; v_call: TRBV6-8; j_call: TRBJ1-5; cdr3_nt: TGTGCCAGCCCGGGGGGGGTTATCAATCAGCCCCAGCATTTT; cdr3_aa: CASPGGVINQPQHF
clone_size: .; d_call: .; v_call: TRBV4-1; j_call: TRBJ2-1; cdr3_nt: TGCGCCAGCAGCCAAGATGACTTTAGCTCCTACAATGAGCAGTTCTTC; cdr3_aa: CASSQDDFSSYNEQFF
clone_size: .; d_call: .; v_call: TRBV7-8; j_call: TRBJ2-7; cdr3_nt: TGTGCCAGCAGCCCTAGGGGGGCCCTCTTCTACGAGCAGTACTTC; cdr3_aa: CASSPRGALFYEQYF
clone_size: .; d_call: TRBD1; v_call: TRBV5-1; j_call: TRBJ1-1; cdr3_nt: TGCGCCAGCAGCTCGGGACAGGGGGCTTCTGAAGCTTTCTTT; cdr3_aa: CASSSGQGASEAFF
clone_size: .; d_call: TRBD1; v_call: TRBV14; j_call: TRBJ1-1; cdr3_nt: TGTGCCAGCAGCCAGAGACAGGGGCAGGGGACTGAAGCTTTCTTT; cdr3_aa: CASSQRQGQGTEAFF
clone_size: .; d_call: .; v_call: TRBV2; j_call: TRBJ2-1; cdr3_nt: TGTGCCAGCAGTGTGGTCTCCAATGAGCAGTTCTTC; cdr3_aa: CASSVVSNEQFF
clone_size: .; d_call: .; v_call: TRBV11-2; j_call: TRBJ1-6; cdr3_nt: TGTGCCAGCAGAAATCCGGGACGCTCGGGGGATTCACCCCTCCACTTT; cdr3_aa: CASRNPGRSGDSPLHF
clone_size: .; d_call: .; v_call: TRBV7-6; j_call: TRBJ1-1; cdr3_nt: TGTGCCAGCAGCCTGGGGAGAGCCGGGAACACTGAAGCTTTCTTT; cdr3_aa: CASSLGRAGNTEAFF
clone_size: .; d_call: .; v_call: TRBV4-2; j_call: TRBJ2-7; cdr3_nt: TGTGCCAGCAGCCAAGAAGTTCCGGCGGGTTGGGGGACCTACGAGCAGTACTTC; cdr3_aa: CASSQEVPAGWGTYEQYF
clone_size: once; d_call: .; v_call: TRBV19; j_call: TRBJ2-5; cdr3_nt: TGTGCCAGTAGTTCTCTAGCATCGGAGACCCAGTACTTC; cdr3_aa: CASSSLASETQYF
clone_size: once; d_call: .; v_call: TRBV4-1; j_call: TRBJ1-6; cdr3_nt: TGCGCCAGCAGCCAAGCGAAGGCTGATAGGTCACCCCTCCACTTT; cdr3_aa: CASSQAKADRSPLHF
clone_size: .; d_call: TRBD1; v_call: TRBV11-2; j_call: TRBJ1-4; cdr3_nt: TGTGCCAGCAGCTTAAAGGGGGCCATTGAAAAACTGTTTTTT; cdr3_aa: CASSLKGAIEKLFF
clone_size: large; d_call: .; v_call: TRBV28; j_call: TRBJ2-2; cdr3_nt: TGTGCCAGCAGTTTATCCAGCGCTGCCGGGGAGCTGTTTTTT; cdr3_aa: CASSLSSAAGELFF
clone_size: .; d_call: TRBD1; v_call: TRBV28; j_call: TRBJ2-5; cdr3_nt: TGTGCCAGCAGTATAACGGGACAGGGGTTGGAGACCCAGTACTTC; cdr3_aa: CASSITGQGLETQYF
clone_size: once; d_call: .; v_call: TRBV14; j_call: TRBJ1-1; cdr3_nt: TGTGCCAGCAGCCAGGAACACAGGAGTCTCACTGAAGCTTTCTTT; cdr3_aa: CASSQEHRSLTEAFF
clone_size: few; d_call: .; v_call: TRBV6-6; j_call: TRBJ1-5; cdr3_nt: TGTGCCAGCAGATTCCCGGCAGAGGATCAGCCCCAGCATTTT; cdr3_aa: CASRFPAEDQPQHF
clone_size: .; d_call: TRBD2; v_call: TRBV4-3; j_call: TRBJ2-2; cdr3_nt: TGCGCCAGCAGCTTCGGACTAGCGGGAGTCACCGGGGAGCTGTTTTTT; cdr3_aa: CASSFGLAGVTGELFF
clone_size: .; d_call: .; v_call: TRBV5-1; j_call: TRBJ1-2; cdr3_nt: TGCGCCAGCAGCTATGGGGTCGGCTACACCTTC; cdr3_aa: CASSYGVGYTF
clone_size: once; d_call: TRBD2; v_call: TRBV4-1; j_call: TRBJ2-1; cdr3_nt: TGCGCCAGCAGCCAAGGGGGACTAGCGGGAGATCCCGATGAGCAGTTCTTC; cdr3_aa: CASSQGGLAGDPDEQFF
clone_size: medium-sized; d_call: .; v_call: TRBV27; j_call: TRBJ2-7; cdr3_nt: TGTGCCAGCGGTACTAACGAGCAGTACTTC; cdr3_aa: CASGTNEQYF
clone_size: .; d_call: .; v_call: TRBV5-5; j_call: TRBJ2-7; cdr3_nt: TGTGCCAGCAGCTTAGGGGCGGCTTGGGGGCCCACCTACGAGCAGTACTTC; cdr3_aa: CASSLGAAWGPTYEQYF
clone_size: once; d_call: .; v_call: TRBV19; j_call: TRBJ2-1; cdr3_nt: TGTGCCAGTAGTATATTGGGGGACTCCTACAATGAGCAGTTCTTC; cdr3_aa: CASSILGDSYNEQFF
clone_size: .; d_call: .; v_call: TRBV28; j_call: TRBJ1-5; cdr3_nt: TGTGCCAGCAGTTTTGGGTGGCCCCAGCATTTT; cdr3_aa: CASSFGWPQHF
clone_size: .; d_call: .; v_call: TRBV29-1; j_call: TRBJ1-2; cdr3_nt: TGCAGCGTACGGGGGGGCGATGCCTATGGCTACACCTTC; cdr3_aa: CSVRGGDAYGYTF
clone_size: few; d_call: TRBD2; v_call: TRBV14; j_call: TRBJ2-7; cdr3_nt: TGTGCCAGCAGCCTATTGGGACTAGCACGGGAGCAGTACTTC; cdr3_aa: CASSLLGLAREQYF